This paragraph reports one T cell receptor (beta chain). This entry is derived from a study of blood T cell repertoires in COVID-19. About the study: Samples taken during acute and convalescent COVID-19 were collected in the United States, Italy and Spain.

The repertoire was sequenced with immunoSEQ multiplex PCR; TCRdb's copy has only in-frame clones and lacks some. Among roughly 450,000 clones listed, 90% were seen once. Across 20 to 25 US areas, participants ranged in age from about 18 to 90 years. Symptom resolution, clearance, or two negative PCRs marked the recovered donors of Cohort 3. Trimming removed 6 bases from V and 3 bases from J; junction bases left unmatched: 4. The CDR3 runs to 15 residues. Germline loops: CDR1 SGHTA, CDR2 FQGTGA. The sequence came from a man in his late teens or twenties who had recovered from COVID-19. The sample was PBMCs or T cells enriched from blood (not recorded which). V gene TRBV7-3 combines with J gene TRBJ2-1; TRBD2 aligns across 11 bases. CDR3 coding DNA: TGTGCCAGCAGTTCTGGGACTAGCGGCTACAATGAGCAGTTCTTC. This gives the protein CASSSGTSGYNEQFF.